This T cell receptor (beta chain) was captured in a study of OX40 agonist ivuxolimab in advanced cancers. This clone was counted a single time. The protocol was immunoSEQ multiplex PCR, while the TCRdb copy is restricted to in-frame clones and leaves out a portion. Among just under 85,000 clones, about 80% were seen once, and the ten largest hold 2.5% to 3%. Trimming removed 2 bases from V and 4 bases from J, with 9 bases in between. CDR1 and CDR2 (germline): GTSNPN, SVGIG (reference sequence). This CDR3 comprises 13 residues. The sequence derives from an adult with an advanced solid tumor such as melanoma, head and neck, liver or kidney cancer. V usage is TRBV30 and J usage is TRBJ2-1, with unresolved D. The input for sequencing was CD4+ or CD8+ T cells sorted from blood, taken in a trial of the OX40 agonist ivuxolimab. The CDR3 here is CAWSPKSYNEQFF. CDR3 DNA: TGTGCCTGGAGTCCCAAAAGTTACAATGAGCAGTTCTTC.